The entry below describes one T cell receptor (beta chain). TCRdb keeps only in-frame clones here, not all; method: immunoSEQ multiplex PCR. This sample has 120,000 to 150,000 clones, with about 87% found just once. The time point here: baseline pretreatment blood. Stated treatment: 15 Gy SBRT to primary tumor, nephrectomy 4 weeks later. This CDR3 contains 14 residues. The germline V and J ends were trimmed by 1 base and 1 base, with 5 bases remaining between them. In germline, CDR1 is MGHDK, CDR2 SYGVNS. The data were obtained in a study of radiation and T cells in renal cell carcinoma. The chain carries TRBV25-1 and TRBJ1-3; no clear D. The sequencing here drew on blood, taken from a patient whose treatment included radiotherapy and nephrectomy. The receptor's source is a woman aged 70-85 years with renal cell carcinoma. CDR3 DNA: TGTGCCAGCAGTGAATTGGGATCTGGAAACACCATATATTTT. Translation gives CASSELGSGNTIYF.